This T cell receptor beta chain was sequenced for a study of T-cell memory formation after mild COVID-19. One entry per CDR3 protein results from TCRdb running MiXCR on the 5' RACE reads. Of 350,000 to 550,000 distinct CDR3 sequences in the sample, roughly 18% were seen once. The CDR3 length is 13 residues. Germline V gene lookup returns CDR1 MNHEY and CDR2 SVGAGI. V lost 6 bases and J 2 bases, leaving 10 bases between the germline ends. Sequenced: PBMCs or a T cell subset sorted from them (not recorded which). V is TRBV6-5 and J is TRBJ1-1, with D possibly TRBD1 on 5 matching bases. This clonotype originated in a man aged 18-30 years who had mild COVID-19 (a few samples of this study predate the infection). Cell type and time point are not known. CDR3 protein: CASRGRANTEAFF. DNA for the CDR3: TGTGCCAGCAGGGGCAGGGCTAACACTGAAGCTTTCTTT.